The 25 T cell receptor beta chains reported below all come from one sample, sequenced in a study of technical replicates of blood from several donors. The protocol was immunoSEQ multiplex PCR, while the TCRdb copy is restricted to in-frame clones and leaves out a portion. The sample yields tens of thousands of clones, 94% seen once. Specimen: T cells isolated from PBMCs. The origin of the receptors is a human donor in good health.

This rearrangement joins TRBV7-9 to TRBJ2-1; tentative D call: TRBD2 (5 bases). The CDR3 totals 14 residues. CDR1 is SEHNR and CDR2 is FQNEAQ in the germline V gene (reference sequence). V was pared by 2 bases and J by 10 bases, with 15 bases between. The CDR3 DNA reads as TGTGCCAGCAGCTTACTAGCCGACTTGAAGGAGCAGTTCTTC. Translated, it gives CASSLLADLKEQFF. Full variable domain (remainder filled in from reference TRBV7-9 and TRBJ2-1): DTGVSQNPRHKITKRGQNVTFRCDPISEHNRLYWYRQTLGQGPEFLTYFQNEAQLEKSRLLSDRFSAERPKGSFSTLEIQRTEQGDSAMYLCASSLLADLKEQFFGPGTRLTVL.

V gene TRBV9 combines with J gene TRBJ2-1; 11 positions agree with TRBD2. This CDR3 spans 16 amino acids. J gave up 9 bases and V 0 bases, and 8 bases lay outside the gene matches. Germline assignment: CDR1 SGDLS and CDR2 YYNGEE. CDR3 amino acids: CASSVVLAGGLREQFF. CDR3 nucleotide sequence: TGTGCCAGCAGCGTAGTTTTAGCGGGAGGGCTGCGTGAGCAGTTCTTC.

This chain connects TRBV7-2 to TRBJ2-7; the match to TRBD1 covers 7 bases. CDR3 length equals 14 residues. The germline V gene has CDR1 SGHTA and CDR2 FQGNSA. V shed 1 base, J shed 1 base, and the junction held 1 base outside the gene matches. The CDR3, as DNA: TGTGCCAGCAGCTTAGGGGGACAGTCCTACGAGCAGTACTTC. It is translated as CASSLGGQSYEQYF. The whole variable domain, remainder taken from reference TRBV7-2 and TRBJ2-7, is GAGVSQSPSNKVTEKGKDVELRCDPISGHTALYWYRQSLGQGLEFLIYFQGNSAPDKSGLPSDRFSAERTGGSVSTLTIQRTQQEDSAVYLCASSLGGQSYEQYFGPGTRLTVT.

The rearrangement joins TRBV5-4 to TRBJ1-1, with 9 positions matching TRBD1. V trimming: 4 bases; J trimming: 7 bases; junction bases outside the gene matches: 5. CDR1 SGHNT and CDR2 YYREEE come from the germline V gene (reference sequence). This CDR3 has 13 amino acids. Here the CDR3 reads CASSARTGDEAFF. The CDR3 DNA reads TGTGCCAGCAGCGCCAGGACAGGGGATGAAGCTTTCTTT.

The V call is TRBV12-5, the J call TRBJ1-1, with D tentatively TRBD1 (6 bases). The CDR3 contains 15 residues. The germline gives CDR1 LGHNT, CDR2 FRNRAP. V was trimmed by 6 bases and J by 4 bases, leaving 18 bases between them. CDR3 bases: TGTGCTAGTGGGGGGCAGGGGAAGGCGTCCACTGAAGCTTTCTTT. Its protein is CASGGQGKASTEAFF.

This chain connects TRBV10-1 to TRBJ1-1, with 11 nucleotides matching TRBD1. Germline values: CDR1 WNHNN, CDR2 SYGVQD (reference sequence). V lost 4 bases and J lost 7; bases outside the gene matches: 2. The length of the CDR3 is 13 residues. This CDR3 is CASSVGQGVEAFF. The CDR3 nucleotides are TGCGCCAGCAGTGTGGGACAGGGGGTTGAAGCTTTCTTT.

This chain joins TRBV7-6 and TRBJ2-7; D remains ambiguous. The germline V gene encodes CDR1 SGHVS and CDR2 FNYEAQ. The CDR3 runs 13 residues. Trimming left V 1 base short and J 7 bases short, with 11 bases between. The CDR3 spells CASSLEKKLEQYF. The CDR3 DNA reads TGTGCCAGCAGCTTAGAAAAAAAGCTGGAGCAGTACTTC.

This chain connects TRBV15 to TRBJ2-1; 11 bases line up with TRBD1. Germline CDR1 LNHNV, CDR2 YYDKDF (reference sequence). The CDR3 loop spans 17 amino acids. Unmatched junction bases numbered 8, after V lost 0 bases and J lost 7 bases. In DNA form, the CDR3 reads TGTGCCACCAGCAGAGATTCGCAGGACAGGGGGCCTAATGAGCAGTTCTTC. It encodes CATSRDSQDRGPNEQFF.

The V and J genes are TRBV6-6 and TRBJ2-5; D is possibly TRBD2 (5 bases). The CDR3 sequence is 14 residues long. Germline V gene lookup returns CDR1 MNHNY and CDR2 SVGAGI (reference sequence). V was clipped by 8 bases and J by 4 bases, with 17 bases between them. CDR3 sequence reads: CASWRQGIGETQYF. The DNA of the CDR3 is TGTGCCAGCTGGAGGCAAGGGATAGGAGAGACCCAGTACTTC.

The chain carries TRBV6-5 and TRBJ1-2; TRBD1 aligns across 7 bases. V shed 4 bases and J 4 bases; nucleotides not matched to a gene: 9. There are 15 residues in the CDR3. The germline V gene has CDR1 MNHEY and CDR2 SVGAGI. CDR3 in amino acids: CASSSSLGTVYGYTF. The CDR3 nucleotides are TGTGCCAGCAGTTCTTCCCTCGGGACAGTCTATGGCTACACCTTC.

The chain uses TRBV15 and TRBJ1-5; a weak D match, TRBD1 (5 bases). The germline V and J ends were trimmed by 0 bases and 4 bases, with 16 bases remaining between them. The CDR3 extends over 17 amino acids. Looked up from germline, CDR1 is LNHNV and CDR2 is YYDKDF (reference sequence). The CDR3 sequence: CATSRDRNDSPNQPQHF. DNA of the CDR3: TGTGCCACCAGCAGAGATAGGAACGACAGCCCAAATCAGCCCCAGCATTTT.

The chain has TRBV11-3 and TRBJ2-7; TRBD2 matches at 8 bases. Germline V gene data show CDR1 as SGHNT and CDR2 as YENEEA. This CDR3 has 15 amino acids. V lost 6 bases to trimming and J lost 6 bases; unmatched junction nucleotides: 13. CDR3 loop: CASSLSGIHAGEQYF. In DNA form, the CDR3 reads TGTGCCAGCAGTCTTAGCGGGATTCACGCGGGCGAGCAGTACTTC. Filled out from reference TRBV11-3 and TRBJ2-7, the complete variable domain reads EAGVVQSPRYKIIEKKQPVAFWCNPISGHNTLYWYLQNLGQGPELLIRYENEEAVDDSQLPKDRFSAERLKGVDSTLKIQPAELGDSAVYLCASSLSGIHAGEQYFGPGTRLTVT.

The gene calls are TRBV21-1 and TRBJ1-3; the table names TRBD1, a call not compared with the DNA. TRBV21-1 is a known pseudogene. CDR3 size: 16 residues. This chain's CDR3 is CASSKHGTGQGNTIYF. CDR3 DNA sequence: TGTGCCAGCAGCAAACATGGAACGGGACAGGGGAACACCATATATTTT.

V usage is TRBV28 and J usage is TRBJ1-2, with 7 bases matching TRBD1. With 3 bases clipped from V and 2 bases from J, the junction kept 0 bases outside the gene matches. The CDR3 is made up of 13 amino acids. The germline CDR1 and CDR2 sequences are MDHEN and SYDVKM. CDR3 in DNA: TGTGCCAGCAGTTTGGGACAGAACTATGGCTACACCTTC. Translation: CASSLGQNYGYTF.

The rearrangement links TRBV4-3 to TRBJ2-7; D is perhaps TRBD1 (6 bases). V lost 0 bases and J 3 bases, leaving 12 bases between the germline ends. CDR3 length equals 15 residues. The V gene's germline CDR1 is LGHNA and CDR2 YSLEER. CDR3 sequence: CASSQDARTVYEQYF. The CDR3 DNA follows: TGCGCCAGCAGCCAAGATGCCAGGACAGTCTACGAGCAGTACTTC.

The chain links TRBV7-2 to TRBJ2-7; the D gene is possibly TRBD2 (5 bases). The CDR3 runs 13 residues. V was clipped by 7 bases and J by 4 bases, with 14 bases between them. The germline V gene encodes CDR1 SGHTA and CDR2 FQGNSA. As DNA, the CDR3 is TGTGCCAGCACCCCCGGACTGTTGTACGAGCAGTACTTC. Translating it yields CASTPGLLYEQYF. Together with reference TRBV7-2 and TRBJ2-7, the CDR3 gives the full variable domain: GAGVSQSPSNKVTEKGKDVELRCDPISGHTALYWYRQSLGQGLEFLIYFQGNSAPDKSGLPSDRFSAERTGGSVSTLTIQRTQQEDSAVYLCASTPGLLYEQYFGPGTRLTVT.

The chain has TRBV28 and TRBJ1-5; TRBD1 agrees at 10 bases. The CDR3 sequence is 15 residues long. Germline values: CDR1 MDHEN, CDR2 SYDVKM. The V and J ends lost 6 bases and 5 bases, in that order; junction bases with no gene match: 7. CDR3 sequence (DNA): TGTGCCAGCAGGGAGGGACAGGGGACTTATCAGCCCCAGCATTTT. Protein sequence: CASREGQGTYQPQHF.

The chain links TRBV2 to TRBJ1-3, with D possibly matching TRBD1 (6 bases). The CDR3 sequence is 16 residues long. V was cut by 6 bases and J by 2 bases, with 17 bases left in between. The V gene's germline CDR1 is SNHLY and CDR2 FYNNEI. In DNA form, the CDR3 reads TGTGCCAGCAGGGCTACAGGGATGGGAACTGGAAACACCATATATTTT. It translates to CASRATGMGTGNTIYF.

The chain joins TRBV4-1 to TRBJ2-1; 9 positions agree with TRBD2. The V gene end was trimmed by 0 bases and the J gene end by 3 bases; junction bases not matched to a gene: 9. Germline V gene lookup returns CDR1 MGHRA and CDR2 YSYEKL. The CDR3 has 18 amino acids. CDR3 coding DNA: TGCGCCAGCAGCCAAGAAGGGGGCTGGACTAGCGACTACAATGAGCAGTTCTTC. Protein sequence: CASSQEGGWTSDYNEQFF.

The J gene is TRBJ2-3, the V gene TRBV5-1, with 8 bases fitting TRBD2. The CDR3 sequence is 15 residues long. Per the germline V gene, CDR1 is SGHRS and CDR2 is YFSETQ. The V segment lost 7 bases and the J segment 2 bases; nucleotides outside the gene matches: 9. DNA of the CDR3: TGCGCCAGCCACGGGGGGGGGCTCTCCACAGATACGCAGTATTTT. As protein: CASHGGGLSTDTQYF.

This chain connects TRBV9 to TRBJ1-5; the D gene is possibly TRBD1 (6 bases). This CDR3 has 15 amino acids. Trimming removed 3 bases at V and 4 bases at J, with 14 bases between. CDR1 and CDR2 (germline): SGDLS, YYNGEE. This CDR3 reads CASSEGGLGNQPQHF. The CDR3 nucleotides read TGTGCCAGCAGCGAGGGGGGGTTGGGAAATCAGCCCCAGCATTTT.

The chain is built from TRBV29-1 and TRBJ2-1; TRBD2 matches 11 bases. This CDR3 is 15 amino acids long. Germline trimming cut 4 bases from V and 6 bases from J; bases unmatched to any gene: 8. Germline CDR1 SQVTM, CDR2 ANQGSEA. The CDR3 region has the DNA TGCAGCGTTGGGACGTGGACTAGCGGGTCCAATGAGCAGTTCTTC. It yields the protein CSVGTWTSGSNEQFF.

This chain uses TRBV6-5 with TRBJ2-2, with D hard to call. CDR1 and CDR2 (germline): MNHEY, SVGAGI. With 8 bases removed from V and 5 bases from J, the gap between germline ends came to 9 bases. The CDR3 consists of 12 residues. The DNA of the CDR3 is TGTGCCAGCCGGTCCTTAACCGGGGAGCTGTTTTTT. Its protein product is CASRSLTGELFF.

J is TRBJ2-7 and V is TRBV6-5, with D hard to call. The CDR3 runs 15 residues. V lost 4 bases and J 6 bases, leaving 19 bases between the germline ends. Germline-derived CDR1 and CDR2 are MNHEY and SVGAGI. CDR3 DNA sequence: TGTGCCAGCAGTTCACCTACCACACAGCCTTTCGAGCAGTACTTC. Its translation is CASSSPTTQPFEQYF.

The count of this clone is one. The chain uses TRBV7-8 and TRBJ2-1, with 8 bases fitting TRBD2. J was trimmed by 6 bases and V by 2 bases; bases with no gene match: 9. The CDR3 loop spans 16 amino acids. Germline lookup yields CDR1 SGHVS and CDR2 FQNEAQ. CDR3 nucleotide sequence: TGTGCCAGCAGCTTACGGGCAGCGGGGGTCGGCAATGAGCAGTTCTTC. As protein: CASSLRAAGVGNEQFF. Together with reference TRBV7-8 and TRBJ2-1, the CDR3 gives the full variable domain: GAGVSQSPRYKVAKRGQDVALRCDPISGHVSLFWYQQALGQGPEFLTYFQNEAQLDKSGLPSDRFFAERPEGSVSTLKIQRTQQEDSAVYLCASSLRAAGVGNEQFFGPGTRLTVL.